This TCR beta chain was sequenced during a study of T-cell reconstitution after alpha-beta-depleted transplantation in children. Unique molecular identifiers were incorporated during preparation of the TCRbeta library. TCRdb independently ran MiXCR on the PCR reads; one entry per CDR3 protein. This sample has just over 350,000 distinct CDR3 sequences, with roughly 14% found just once. Trimming removed 6 bases at V and 3 bases at J, with 12 bases between. CDR3 length: 13 amino acids. The germline V gene has CDR1 MNHEY and CDR2 SVGEGT. Here the sequenced sample was PBMCs, taken from the stem cell graft. J is TRBJ2-7 and V is TRBV6-2 or TRBV6-3; tentatively, D is TRBD1 or TRBD2 (5 bases each). The TCR comes from a human donor who donated a stem cell graft to a child with Fanconi anemia. This chain's CDR3 is CASSRGRDYEQYF. The CDR3 DNA is TGTGCCAGCAGCCGGGGCAGAGACTACGAGCAGTACTTC.